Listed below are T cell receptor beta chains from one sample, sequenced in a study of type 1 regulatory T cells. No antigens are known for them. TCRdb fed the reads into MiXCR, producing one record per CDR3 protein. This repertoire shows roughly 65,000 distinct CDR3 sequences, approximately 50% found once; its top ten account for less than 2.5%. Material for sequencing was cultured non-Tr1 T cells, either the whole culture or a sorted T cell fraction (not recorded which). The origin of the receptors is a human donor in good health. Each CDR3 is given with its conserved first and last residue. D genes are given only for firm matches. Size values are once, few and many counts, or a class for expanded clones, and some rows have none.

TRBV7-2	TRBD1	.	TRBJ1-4	CASSLSTGDEKLFF	TGTGCCAGCAGCTTATCGACAGGGGACGAAAAACTGTTTTTT
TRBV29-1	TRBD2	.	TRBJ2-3	CSVEGLAGPTDTQYF	TGCAGCGTTGAAGGGCTAGCGGGACCTACAGATACGCAGTATTTT
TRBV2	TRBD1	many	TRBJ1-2	CASIDPGTGHYGYTF	TGTGCCAGCATTGATCCCGGGACAGGCCACTATGGCTACACCTTC
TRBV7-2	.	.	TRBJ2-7	CASSLGISYEQYF	TGTGCCAGCAGCTTGGGTATCTCCTACGAGCAGTACTTC
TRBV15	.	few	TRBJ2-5	CATALGGSYQETQYF	TGTGCCACCGCATTAGGGGGGTCGTACCAAGAGACCCAGTACTTC
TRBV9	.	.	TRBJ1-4	CASSVATGIGEKLFF	TGTGCCAGCAGCGTAGCTACAGGGATTGGTGAAAAACTGTTTTTT
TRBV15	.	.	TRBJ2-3	CATSRVATTDTQYF	TGTGCCACCAGCAGAGTAGCGACCACAGATACGCAGTATTTT
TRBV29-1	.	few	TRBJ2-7	CSARPGRDGPYEQYF	TGCAGCGCCCGACCAGGAAGGGACGGGCCCTACGAGCAGTACTTC
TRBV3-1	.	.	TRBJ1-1	CASSQRGRDTEAFF	TGTGCCAGCAGCCAACGGGGTCGGGACACTGAAGCTTTCTTT
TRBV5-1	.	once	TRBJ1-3	CASSLGSSSGNTIYF	TGCGCCAGCAGCTTGGGGTCCTCCTCTGGAAACACCATATATTTT
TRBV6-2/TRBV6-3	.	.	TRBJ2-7	CASSRDGVSYEQYF	TGTGCCAGCAGTCGCGACGGGGTCTCCTACGAGCAGTACTTC
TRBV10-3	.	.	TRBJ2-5	CAISDLSGGEETQYF	TGTGCCATCAGTGACCTTTCGGGGGGCGAGGAGACCCAGTACTTC
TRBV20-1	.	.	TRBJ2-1	CSASPGVLLNNEQFF	TGCAGTGCTAGTCCGGGGGTACTCTTGAACAATGAGCAGTTCTTC
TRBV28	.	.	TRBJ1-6	CATHPRSNSPLHF	TGTGCCACCCACCCTAGGTCGAATTCACCCCTCCACTTT
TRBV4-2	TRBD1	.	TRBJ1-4	CASSRTLPRQGANEKLFF	TGTGCCAGCAGCCGCACCTTACCCCGACAGGGGGCGAATGAAAAACTGTTTTTT
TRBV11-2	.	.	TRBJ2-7	CASSLDFDYEQYF	TGTGCCAGCAGCTTAGATTTTGACTACGAGCAGTACTTC
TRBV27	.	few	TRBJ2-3	CASSLVGGTAAQYF	TGTGCCAGCAGTTTAGTTGGCGGAACGGCTGCGCAGTATTTT
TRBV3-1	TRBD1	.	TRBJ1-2	CASTGQGGYGYTF	TGTGCCAGCACCGGACAGGGAGGCTATGGCTACACCTTC
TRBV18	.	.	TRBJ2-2	CASSPPTVGELFF	TGTGCCAGCTCACCACCAACGGTCGGGGAGCTGTTTTTT
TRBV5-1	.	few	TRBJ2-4	CASSLGSAGGKNIQYF	TGCGCCAGCAGCTTGGGGAGCGCCGGGGGCAAAAACATTCAGTACTTC
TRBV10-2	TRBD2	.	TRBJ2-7	CASRRTSGGTTSYEQYF	TGCGCCAGCAGAAGGACTAGCGGGGGGACAACCTCCTACGAGCAGTACTTC
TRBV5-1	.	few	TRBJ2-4	CASSPEGGKNIQYF	TGCGCCAGCAGCCCGGAAGGGGGGAAAAACATTCAGTACTTC
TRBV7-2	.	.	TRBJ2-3	CASSPAGGSTDTQYF	TGTGCCAGCAGCCCGGCCGGGGGATCCACAGATACGCAGTATTTT
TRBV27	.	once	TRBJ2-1	CASSLLSGYNEQFF	TGTGCCAGCAGTTTATTATCCGGGTACAATGAGCAGTTCTTC
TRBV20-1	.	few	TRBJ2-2	CSAKPGFQTGELFF	TGCAGTGCTAAACCAGGGTTTCAAACCGGGGAGCTGTTTTTT
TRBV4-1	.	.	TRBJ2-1	CASSQGPQSSYNEQFF	TGCGCCAGCAGCCAAGGCCCCCAGAGCTCCTACAATGAGCAGTTCTTC
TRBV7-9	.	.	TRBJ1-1	CASSFGSGRKNTEAFF	TGTGCCAGCAGCTTCGGGTCGGGCCGGAAGAACACTGAAGCTTTCTTT
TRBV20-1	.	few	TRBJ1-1	CSTWDHGGTEAFF	TGCAGTACATGGGACCACGGTGGAACTGAAGCTTTCTTT
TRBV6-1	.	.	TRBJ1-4	CASSDRGATNEKLFF	TGTGCCAGCAGTGACCGGGGTGCAACTAATGAAAAACTGTTTTTT